This T cell receptor (beta chain) came from a study of T cell repertoires in cytomegalovirus infection. TCRdb re-derived calls from the reads in MiXCR, one entry per CDR3 protein. The sample has 800,000 to 950,000 distinct CDR3 sequences; approximately 29% are singletons. This clonotype was counted between two and nine times. Its antigen remains unknown. Per germline, CDR1 DFQATT and CDR2 SNEGSKA (reference sequence). The CDR3 is made up of 13 amino acids. The V and J ends lost 5 bases and 0 bases respectively, with 11 bases between them. The clonotype comes from a human donor in good health (CMV status not recorded). Some clones in this sample may be carry-over from other donors' samples. Sequences were derived from cultured CD8+ T cells from PBMCs, sampled from culture after CMV antigen stimulation. V is TRBV20-1 and J is TRBJ2-7; a possible D gene is TRBD2 (5 bases). The CDR3 bases are TGCAGTGCTCGGACTTCCAGCTCCTACGAGCAGTACTTC. Translating gives CSARTSSSYEQYF.